This TCR beta chain was captured by sequencing in a study of cytomegalovirus exposure and HLA in healthy donors. The germline V and J ends were trimmed by 4 bases and 4 bases, with 8 bases remaining between them. Germline V gives CDR1 SNHLY, CDR2 FYNNEI. This CDR3 has 13 amino acids. Study results and limitations: In an earlier analysis, most TCR beta V segments were productive about 87% or about 30% of the time. It was reportedly the case that the classifier diagnosed cytomegalovirus status with high specificity and sensitivity. The study assumed roughly uniform donor sequencing depth for presence/absence analyses.

About this clone: What it recognizes is unknown.

Primers: 60 Vbeta forward and 13 Jbeta reverse. In the source study's methods: A later analysis tallied about 80 million unique TCR beta chains, around 11 million of them shared. This table comes from immunoSEQ multiplex PCR, and its TCRdb copy is limited to in-frame clones, with some not included. That table is the source of V, J and clone size, and D and trimming were worked out from the DNA. The data show 150,000 to 200,000 clones, around 78% seen once. The V call is TRBV2, the J call TRBJ2-1; no firm D call. The clonotype originates from a woman aged 35 to 49 in good health and CMV-seronegative. Sequenced material: PBMCs. Here the CDR3 DNA reads TGTGCCAGCAGTGTTCTAACTTACAATGAGCAGTTCTTC. Encoded protein: CASSVLTYNEQFF.